This TCR beta chain derives from a study of blood T cell repertoires in COVID-19. Note on this clone: The junction and the germline gene differ at one end; a read error may be behind it.

Clones were read by immunoSEQ multiplex PCR, and TCRdb kept only the in-frame ones, dropping some. The sample has roughly 8,500 clones; around 85% are singletons. The TCR originated in a human donor in a cohort sampled during active COVID-19. Sequenced input: peripheral blood.

CDR3 sequence reads: CATRRGDLASGRSRETQYF. The CDR3 bases are TGTGCCACCAGGAGAGGGGATTTAGCTAGCGGGAGAAGTAGGGAGACCCAGTACTTC. The chain carries TRBV15 and TRBJ2-5; TRBD2 matches at 10 bases. CDR1 and CDR2 (germline): LNHNV, YYDKDF (reference sequence). The CDR3 extends over 19 amino acids.